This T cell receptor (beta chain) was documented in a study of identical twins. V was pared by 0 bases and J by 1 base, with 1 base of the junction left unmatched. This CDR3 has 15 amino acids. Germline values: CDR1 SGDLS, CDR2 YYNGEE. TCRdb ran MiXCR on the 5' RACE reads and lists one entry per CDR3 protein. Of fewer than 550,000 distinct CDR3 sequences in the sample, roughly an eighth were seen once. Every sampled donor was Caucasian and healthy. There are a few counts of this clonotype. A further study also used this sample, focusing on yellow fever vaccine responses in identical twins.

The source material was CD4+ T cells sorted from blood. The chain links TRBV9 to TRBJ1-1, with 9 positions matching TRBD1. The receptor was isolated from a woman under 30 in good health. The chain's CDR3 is CASSVVGQGNTEAFF. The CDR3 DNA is TGTGCCAGCAGCGTAGTGGGACAGGGGAACACTGAAGCTTTCTTT. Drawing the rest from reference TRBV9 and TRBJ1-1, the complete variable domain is DSGVTQTPKHLITATGQRVTLRCSPRSGDLSVYWYQQSLDQGLQFLIQYYNGEERAKGNILERFSAQQFPDLHSELNLSSLELGDSALYFCASSVVGQGNTEAFFGQGTRLTVV.